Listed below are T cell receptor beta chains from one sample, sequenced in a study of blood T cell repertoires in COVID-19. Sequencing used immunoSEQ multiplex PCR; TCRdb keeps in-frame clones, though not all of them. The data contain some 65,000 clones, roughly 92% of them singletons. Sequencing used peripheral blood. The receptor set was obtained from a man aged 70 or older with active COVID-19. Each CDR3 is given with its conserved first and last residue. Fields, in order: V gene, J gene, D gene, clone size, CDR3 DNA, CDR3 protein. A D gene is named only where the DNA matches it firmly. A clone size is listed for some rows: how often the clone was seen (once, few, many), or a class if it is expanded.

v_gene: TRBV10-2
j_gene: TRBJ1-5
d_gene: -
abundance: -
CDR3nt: TGCGCCAGCAGTGAATCAGGGCTCAATCAGCCCCAGCATTTT
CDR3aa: CASSESGLNQPQHF

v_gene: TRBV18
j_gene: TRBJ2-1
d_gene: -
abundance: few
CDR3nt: TGTGCCAGCTCAGATCAGGGTAATGAGCAGTTCTTC
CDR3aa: CASSDQGNEQFF

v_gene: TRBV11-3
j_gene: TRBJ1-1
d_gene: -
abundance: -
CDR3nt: TGTGCCAGCAGCTTAGGAAGGCCCGGGGAGGACACTGAAGCTTTCTTT
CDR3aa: CASSLGRPGEDTEAFF

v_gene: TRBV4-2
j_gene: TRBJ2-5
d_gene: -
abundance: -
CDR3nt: TGTGCCAGCAGCCAAAAGACCCAGGGAAGCCAGTACTTC
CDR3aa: CASSQKTQGSQYF

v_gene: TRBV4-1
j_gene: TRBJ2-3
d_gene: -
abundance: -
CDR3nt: TGCGCCAGCAGCCAAGACCCCTCGGTCACGCAGTATTTT
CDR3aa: CASSQDPSVTQYF

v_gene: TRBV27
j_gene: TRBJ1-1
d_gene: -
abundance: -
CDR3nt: TGTGCCAGCTTTTTACAGGGAATGAACACTGAAGCTTTCTTT
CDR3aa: CASFLQGMNTEAFF

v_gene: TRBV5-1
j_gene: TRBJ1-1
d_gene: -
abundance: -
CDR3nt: TGCGCCAGCAGCCTTGGGAGGAACACTGAAGCTTTCTTT
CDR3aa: CASSLGRNTEAFF

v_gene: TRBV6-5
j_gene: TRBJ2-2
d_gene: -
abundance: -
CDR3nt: TGTGCCAGCAGTTACTCGGGGCCGTCTGAGCTGTTTTTT
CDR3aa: CASSYSGPSELFF

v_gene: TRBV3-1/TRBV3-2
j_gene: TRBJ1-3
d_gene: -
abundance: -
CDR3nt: TGTGCCAGCAGCCGGCCCCAGGGTTCCTCTGGAAACACCATATATTTT
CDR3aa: CASSRPQGSSGNTIYF

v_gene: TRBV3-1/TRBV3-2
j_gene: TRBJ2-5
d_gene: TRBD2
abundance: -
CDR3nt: TGTGCCAGCAGCCAAGAGCCTAGCGGGACGGAGACCCAGTACTTC
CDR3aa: CASSQEPSGTETQYF

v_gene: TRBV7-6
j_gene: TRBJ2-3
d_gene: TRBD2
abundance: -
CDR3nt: TGTGCCAGCAGTATAGCGGGGGCGAGCACAGATACGCAGTATTTT
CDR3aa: CASSIAGASTDTQYF

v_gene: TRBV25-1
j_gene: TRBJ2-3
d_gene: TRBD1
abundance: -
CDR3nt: TGTGCCAGCAGGGAGGACAGGTCCACGCCTCCATGGACGCAGTATTTT
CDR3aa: CASREDRSTPPWTQYF

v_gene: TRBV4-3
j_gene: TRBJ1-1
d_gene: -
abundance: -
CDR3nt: TGCGCCAGCAGCCAAGATCTTCTAACTGAAGCTTTCTTT
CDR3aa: CASSQDLLTEAFF

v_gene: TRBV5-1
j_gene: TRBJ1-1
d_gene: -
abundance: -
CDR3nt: TGCGCCAGCAGCTTGTTTACTCAGAACACTGAAGCTTTCTTT
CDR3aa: CASSLFTQNTEAFF

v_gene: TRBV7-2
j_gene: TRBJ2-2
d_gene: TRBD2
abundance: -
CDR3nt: TGTGCCAGCAGCGATCCGGGACTACTATCCACCGGGGAGCTGTTTTTT
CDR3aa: CASSDPGLLSTGELFF

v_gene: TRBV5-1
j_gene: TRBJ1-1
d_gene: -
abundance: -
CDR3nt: TGCGCCAGCAGCTTGGCGGGGGGATCCGGCACTGAAGCTTTCTTT
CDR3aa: CASSLAGGSGTEAFF

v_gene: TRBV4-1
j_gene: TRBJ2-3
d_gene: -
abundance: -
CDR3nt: TGCGCCAGCAGCCAACTGAGGTCTAGGGGGGGCGATACGCAGTATTTT
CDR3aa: CASSQLRSRGGDTQYF

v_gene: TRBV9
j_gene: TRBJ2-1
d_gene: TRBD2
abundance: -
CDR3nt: TGTGCCAGCAGTCAGACTAGCGGGGGCTACAATGAGCAGTTCTTC
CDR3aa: CASSQTSGGYNEQFF

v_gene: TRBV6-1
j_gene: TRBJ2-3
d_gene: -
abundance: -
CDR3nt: TGTGCCAGCAGTGAAGCACTAGCAACAGATACGCAGTATTTT
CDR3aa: CASSEALATDTQYF

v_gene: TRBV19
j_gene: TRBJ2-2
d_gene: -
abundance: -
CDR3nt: TGTGCCAGTAGACTAGACGGAAACACCGGGGAGCTGTTTTTT
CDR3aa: CASRLDGNTGELFF

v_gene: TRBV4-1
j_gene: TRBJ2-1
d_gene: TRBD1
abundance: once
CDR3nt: TGCGCCAGCGGGGACAGCTACAATGAGCAGTTCTTC
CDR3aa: CASGDSYNEQFF

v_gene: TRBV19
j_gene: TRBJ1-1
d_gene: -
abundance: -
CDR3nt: TGTGCCAGTAATGGCAGGGACACTGAAGCTTTCTTT
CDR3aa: CASNGRDTEAFF

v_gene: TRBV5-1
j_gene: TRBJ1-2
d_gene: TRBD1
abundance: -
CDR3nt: TGCGCCAGCAGCAAAACCACGGGACAGGGAATCGGCGGCTACACCTTC
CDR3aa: CASSKTTGQGIGGYTF

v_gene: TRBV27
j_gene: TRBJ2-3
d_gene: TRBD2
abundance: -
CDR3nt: TGTGCCAGCAGTCCAGGACTAGCGGGCAATACGCAGTATTTT
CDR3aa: CASSPGLAGNTQYF

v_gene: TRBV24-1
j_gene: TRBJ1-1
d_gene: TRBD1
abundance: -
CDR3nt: TGTGCCACCAGTGATGCCGGGACAGAAAAGGGGACTGAAGCTTTCTTT
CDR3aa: CATSDAGTEKGTEAFF